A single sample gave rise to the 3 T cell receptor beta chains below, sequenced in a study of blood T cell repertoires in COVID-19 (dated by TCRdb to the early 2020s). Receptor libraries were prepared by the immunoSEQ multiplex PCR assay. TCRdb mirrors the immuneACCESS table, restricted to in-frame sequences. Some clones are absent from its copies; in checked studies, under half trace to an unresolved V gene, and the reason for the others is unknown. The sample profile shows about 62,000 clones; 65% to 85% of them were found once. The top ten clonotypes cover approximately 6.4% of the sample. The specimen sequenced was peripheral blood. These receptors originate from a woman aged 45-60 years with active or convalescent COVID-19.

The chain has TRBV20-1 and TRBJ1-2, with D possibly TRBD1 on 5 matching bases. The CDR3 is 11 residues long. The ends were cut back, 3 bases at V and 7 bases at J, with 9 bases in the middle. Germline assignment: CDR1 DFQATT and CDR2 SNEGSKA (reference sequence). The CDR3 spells CSASRGTGYTF. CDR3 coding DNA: TGCAGTGCTAGTCGGGGGACTGGCTACACCTTC.

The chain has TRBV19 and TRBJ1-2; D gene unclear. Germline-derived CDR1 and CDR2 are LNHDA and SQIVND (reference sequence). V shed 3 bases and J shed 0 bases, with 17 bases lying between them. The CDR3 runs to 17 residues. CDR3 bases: TGTGCCAGTAGTATTAACCCCAACACCGTTTCTAACTATGGCTACACCTTC. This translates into CASSINPNTVSNYGYTF.

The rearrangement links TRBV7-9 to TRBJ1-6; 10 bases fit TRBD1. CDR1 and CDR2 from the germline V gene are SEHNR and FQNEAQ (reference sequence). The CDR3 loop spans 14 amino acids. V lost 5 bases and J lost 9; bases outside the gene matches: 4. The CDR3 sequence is CASSATGGVSPLHF. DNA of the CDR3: TGTGCCAGCAGCGCGACAGGGGGCGTTTCACCCCTCCACTTT.